The T cell receptor beta chain described here comes from a study of PD-L1 blockade in urothelial cancer. Time point in this sample: pretreatment peripheral blood. This CDR3 contains 14 residues. V gave up 3 bases and J gave up 4 bases, with 13 bases separating them. Germline CDR1 reads SEHNR; CDR2 reads FQNEAQ (reference sequence). TCRdb's table, derived via immunoSEQ multiplex PCR, lists solely in-frame clones and lacks some. The sample consists of about 130,000 clones, about four fifths of them appearing once. The chain combines TRBV7-9 with TRBJ2-7, with D maybe TRBD1 (6 bases). The source of this sequence is a man between 45 and 60 years old with urothelial cancer. Sequencing was performed on PBMCs, taken around atezolizumab (anti-PD-L1) treatment. This chain's CDR3 is CASSFSDRRYEQYF. The CDR3, as DNA: TGTGCCAGCAGCTTCAGCGACAGGAGATACGAGCAGTACTTC.